The 9 T cell receptor beta chains listed next were all sequenced from one sample in a study of T cell changes during pregnancy in multiple sclerosis. Here immunoSEQ multiplex PCR was the method, and the copy in TCRdb shows in-frame clones only, minus some. The table shows 53,000 or so clones, with under 95% occurring only once. The sequencing here drew on CD4+ T cells from peripheral blood mononuclear cells, taken in the second trimester of pregnancy. The receptors were sampled from a female donor with multiple sclerosis, enrolled in a pregnancy study.

The chain has TRBV7-9 and TRBJ2-7, with a weak D call TRBD1 (6 bases). Trimming removed 1 base from V and 2 bases from J, with 12 bases in between. This CDR3 has 15 amino acids. The germline gives CDR1 SEHNR, CDR2 FQNEAQ (reference sequence). The DNA for the CDR3 is TGTGCCAGCAGCTTAGTGCCAGGGGACGCCTACGAGCAGTACTTC. Translating it yields CASSLVPGDAYEQYF.

The V call is TRBV29-1, the J call TRBJ2-1; D gene ambiguous. V lost 4 bases, J lost 0 bases, and 10 bases lay in between. The CDR3 is 14 residues long. Germline V lookup: CDR1 SQVTM, CDR2 ANQGSEA. In DNA form, the CDR3 reads TGCAGCGTTGTACGACGACTCTCCTACAATGAGCAGTTCTTC. Its protein product is CSVVRRLSYNEQFF.

The chain links TRBV4-3 to TRBJ2-7; D perhaps matches TRBD1 (5 bases). The V gene's germline CDR1 is LGHNA and CDR2 YSLEER. The V end was cut by 1 base, the J end by 3 bases, with 10 bases between. This CDR3 has 14 amino acids. In nucleotides, the CDR3 is TGCGCCAGCAGCCAAGTAGGGGCGAACTACGAGCAGTACTTC. This sequence encodes CASSQVGANYEQYF.

The chain combines TRBV2 with TRBJ2-7; maybe TRBD1 (5 bases). The CDR3 runs 11 residues. The germline gives CDR1 SNHLY, CDR2 FYNNEI. Trimming shortened V by 8 bases and J by 2 bases, and 7 bases separated the two germline ends. Here the CDR3 reads CASSQAYEQYF. As DNA, the CDR3 is TGTGCCAGCTCACAGGCCTACGAGCAGTACTTC.

The chain links TRBV19 to TRBJ1-3; unclear D gene. Germline loops: CDR1 LNHDA, CDR2 SQIVND (reference sequence). CDR3 size: 17 residues. Trimming left V 2 bases short and J 0 bases short, with 14 bases between. This chain's CDR3 is CASSILVTEISGNTIYF. Here the CDR3 DNA reads TGTGCCAGTAGTATACTTGTGACGGAGATCTCTGGAAACACCATATATTTT.

V gene TRBV6-1 combines with J gene TRBJ1-2, with 9 bases aligning to TRBD1. V lost 7 bases and J lost 4; bases outside the gene matches: 10. CDR3 size: 15 residues. Germline assignment: CDR1 MNHNS and CDR2 SASEGT. The CDR3 region is CASNRGGQGVYGYTF. For the CDR3, the DNA is TGTGCCAGCAACAGGGGGGGACAGGGTGTCTATGGCTACACCTTC.

The chain links TRBV5-6 to TRBJ1-5; D perhaps matches TRBD1 (5 bases). The CDR3 contains 16 residues. V gave up 4 bases and J gave up 4 bases, with 18 bases separating them. Germline V gene sequence: CDR1 SGHDT, CDR2 YYEEEE. Here the CDR3 reads CASSATSGGWNQPQHF. The CDR3 DNA reads TGTGCCAGCAGCGCAACATCTGGGGGGTGGAATCAGCCCCAGCATTTT.

The chain is built from TRBV5-4 and TRBJ1-6; D remains unclear. Trimming removed 7 bases from V and 4 bases from J, with 9 bases in between. The CDR3 length is 13 residues. Germline V gene sequence: CDR1 SGHNT, CDR2 YYREEE (reference sequence). This chain's CDR3 is CASRWTYNSPLHF. The CDR3 coding sequence is TGTGCCAGCCGCTGGACTTATAATTCACCCCTCCACTTT.

CDR3 coding DNA: TGTGCCAGCAGCGCTGCTTTCGGAGCAAATGAAAAACTGTTTTTT. Protein sequence: CASSAAFGANEKLFF. The chain links TRBV7-9 to TRBJ1-4; D uncertain. The V and J ends lost 5 bases and 5 bases respectively, with 15 bases between them. The CDR3 covers 15 residues. Germline lookup yields CDR1 SEHNR and CDR2 FQNEAQ (reference sequence).